One T cell receptor (beta chain) is described in this entry. Its specificity is not known. These data come from a study of blood T cell dynamics during melanoma immunotherapy. Across the study: Patients with metastatic melanoma got pembrolizumab or nivolumab-ipilimumab as first-line care.

Clones were sequenced by immunoSEQ multiplex PCR, and TCRdb holds only the in-frame ones, with some missing. This table has 6,300 or so clones, around 90% appearing once. The CDR3 covers 14 residues. Trimming at V came to 3 bases and at J to 5 bases, leaving 5 bases not matched to a gene. Germline loops: CDR1 LNHDA, CDR2 SQIVND (reference sequence). Study-wide results and limits: It remained unknown if the driving T cell clones were melanoma-specific.

As to time point: pre-treatment baseline. Samples come from before therapy and from week 3 after the first blockade cycle. The chain couples TRBV19 to TRBJ2-3; 7 bases match TRBD2. The receptor was derived from a human donor with melanoma. Material: cell-free DNA from blood, obtained from a patient treated with checkpoint blockade. CDR3 DNA sequence: TGTGCCAGTAGTATCGGACTAGGAGTAGATACGCAGTATTTT. This codes for CASSIGLGVDTQYF.